Shown below are 22 T cell receptor beta chains from a single sample sequenced in a study of immune characterization of retroperitoneal liposarcoma. TCRdb re-derived calls from the PCR reads in MiXCR, one entry per CDR3 protein. The sample consists of several thousand distinct CDR3 sequences, under 30% of them appearing once. Sequencing used blood. Receptors originate from a male donor with retroperitoneal liposarcoma.

The rearrangement uses TRBV10-2 and TRBJ2-1, with TRBD2 identical over 11 bases. The CDR3 is 18 amino acids. V lost 6 bases and J lost 9; bases outside the gene matches: 19. CDR1 is WSHSY, CDR2 SAAADI, per germline. The CDR3 DNA reads TGCGCCAGCAGCATGGCTAGCGGGAGGTATCCCTCACTGGGTGAGCAGTTCTTC. This codes for CASSMASGRYPSLGEQFF.

This sequence joins TRBV6-8 and TRBJ1-1; D is possibly TRBD1 (5 bases). Germline V CDR1 and CDR2: MNHGY, SAAAGT. Trimming removed 0 bases at V and 1 base at J, with 12 bases between. There are 16 residues in the CDR3. The CDR3 reads CASSYSRVGGNTEAFF. The CDR3 DNA reads as TGTGCCAGCAGTTACTCGAGGGTCGGGGGGAACACTGAAGCTTTCTTT.

The chain recombines TRBV6-1 with TRBJ2-1, with TRBD1 matching over 12 bases. The J call is doubtful: the DNA matches TRBJ2-7 better. Germline lookup yields CDR1 MNHNS and CDR2 SASEGT. This CDR3 has 17 residues. CDR3 DNA: TGTGCCAGCAGTAAGCCCCGGGACAGGGGGCGGATAGTGGAGCAGTACTTC. This gives the protein CASSKPRDRGRIVEQYF.

J is TRBJ1-2 and V is TRBV6-2 or TRBV6-3; a weak D match, TRBD1 (5 bases). Germline V gene sequence: CDR1 MNHEY, CDR2 SVGEGT. Trimming cost V 6 bases and J 2 bases, with 13 bases left between them. The CDR3 is made up of 14 amino acids. CDR3 residues: CASRHQGRNYGYTF. CDR3 nucleotides: TGTGCCAGCAGACACCAGGGACGGAACTATGGCTACACCTTC.

This clonotype has more than one count but fewer than ten. This chain links TRBV11-3 with TRBJ1-1; the D is unclear. Trimming cost V 0 bases and J 7 bases, with 12 bases left between them. Per the germline V gene, CDR1 is SGHNT and CDR2 is YENEEA. The CDR3 extends over 14 amino acids. The CDR3 sequence: CASSLEERTGEAFF. The CDR3 region has the DNA TGTGCCAGCAGCTTAGAGGAAAGGACGGGTGAAGCTTTCTTT.

The table lists this clonotype with a count of one. This chain joins TRBV7-6 and TRBJ2-5; D may correspond to TRBD1 or TRBD2 (5 bases each). Per germline, CDR1 SGHVS and CDR2 FNYEAQ. This CDR3 has 16 residues. The germline V and J ends were trimmed by 8 bases and 11 bases, with 30 bases remaining between them. The CDR3 DNA sequence: TGTGCCAGCGACCTCGCTGGGGGAATATTGTACAATGAGCAGTACTTC. This codes for CASDLAGGILYNEQYF.

The V gene is TRBV4-1, the J gene TRBJ2-1, with TRBD2 matching over 15 bases. Unmatched junction bases numbered 8, after V lost 5 bases and J lost 6 bases. The CDR3 is made up of 17 amino acids. Germline V gene lookup returns CDR1 MGHRA and CDR2 YSYEKL. CDR3 region: CASSTRTSGGALNEQFF. In nucleotides, the CDR3 is TGCGCCAGCAGCACCCGGACTAGCGGGGGGGCCCTCAATGAGCAGTTCTTC.

The J gene is TRBJ2-1, the V gene TRBV10-2, with TRBD1 matching 9 bases. The tail of the sequence fits TRBJ2-5 better, so the J call may be wrong. Germline values: CDR1 WSHSY, CDR2 SAAADI. CDR3 length: 12 residues. The CDR3 coding sequence is TGCGCCAGCGGACAGGGGAGTGCGACCCAGTACTTC. Translating it yields CASGQGSATQYF.

By its share, this clonotype is large. The chain couples TRBV12-3 or TRBV12-4 to TRBJ2-1, with D possibly TRBD2 on 6 matching bases. CDR3 length: 16 amino acids. Trimming cost V 2 bases and J 3 bases, with 14 bases left between them. The CDR3 region has the DNA TGTGCCAGCAGTTTACGAGGAGGGTCCGACTACAATGAGCAGTTCTTC. Protein: CASSLRGGSDYNEQFF.

V and J are TRBV12-3 or TRBV12-4 and TRBJ1-5; D is ambiguous. The CDR3 spans 14 residues. V was trimmed by 5 bases and J by 0 bases, leaving 8 bases between them. CDR3 sequence: CASSHSNSNQPQHF. The CDR3 coding sequence is TGTGCCAGCAGTCACAGCAATAGCAATCAGCCCCAGCATTTT.

The V gene is TRBV5-1, the J gene TRBJ2-1; unclear D gene. The J call may be wrong; the DNA end is better matched by TRBJ2-7. The CDR3 runs 14 residues. Germline V CDR1 and CDR2: SGHRS, YFSETQ. CDR3 nucleotide sequence: TGCGCCAGCAGCTTCGGCGACGTCTCCTACGAGCAGTACTTC. This translates into CASSFGDVSYEQYF.

The J gene is TRBJ2-3, the V gene TRBV20-1; TRBD2 agrees at 12 bases. Germline-derived CDR1 and CDR2 are DFQATT and SNEGSKA (reference sequence). Losses at the gene ends were 2 bases for V and 3 bases for J; bases not matched to a gene: 6. The CDR3 consists of 16 residues. CDR3 nucleotide sequence: TGCAGTGCTAGACAGTCTAGCGGGAGGGCGACAGATACGCAGTATTTT. It is translated as CSARQSSGRATDTQYF.

CDR3 amino acids: CASSYQQQAANEQFF. For the CDR3, the DNA is TGTGCCAGCAGTTATCAACAACAGGCGGCTAATGAGCAGTTCTTC. The V and J genes are TRBV6-6 and TRBJ2-1, with D possibly being TRBD1 (5 bases). This CDR3 spans 15 amino acids. Germline V gene lookup returns CDR1 MNHNY and CDR2 SVGAGI (reference sequence). V lost 3 bases and J lost 7, with 16 bases in between.

The chain employs TRBV7-6 and TRBJ2-1; TRBD2 matches at 8 bases. Germline-derived CDR1 and CDR2 are SGHVS and FNYEAQ. The CDR3 runs 13 residues. With 5 bases clipped from V and 10 bases from J, the junction kept 7 bases outside the gene matches. As DNA, the CDR3 is TGTGCCAGCAGCCCGGGGGGGGTTGACGAGCAGTTCTTC. Its protein is CASSPGGVDEQFF.

The DNA of the CDR3 is TGCGCCAGCGTGGGACTAGCGGGAGTTGACACCGGGGAGCTGTTTTTT. It yields the protein CASVGLAGVDTGELFF. The chain joins TRBV5-1 to TRBJ2-2; 14 positions agree with TRBD2. V lost 7 bases, J lost 3 bases, and 5 bases stayed unmatched. This CDR3 region has 16 residues. Germline CDR1 SGHRS, CDR2 YFSETQ.

The chain's CDR3 is CASSQIQGTDTQYF. CDR3 DNA: TGCGCCAGCAGCCAGATACAAGGAACAGATACGCAGTATTTT. J is TRBJ2-3 and V is TRBV4-1; D is unresolved. The V end was cut by 3 bases, the J end by 3 bases, with 10 bases between. CDR3 size: 14 residues. Germline CDR1 reads MGHRA; CDR2 reads YSYEKL.

CDR3 sequence (DNA): TGTGCCAGCAGTCCCGGGGATACCGGGGAGCTGTTTTTT. This encodes CASSPGDTGELFF. The J gene is TRBJ2-2, the V gene TRBV6-5; D is possibly TRBD2 (5 bases). Trimming stripped 5 bases from V and 5 bases from J, with 9 bases between. This CDR3 is 13 amino acids long. The germline gives CDR1 MNHEY, CDR2 SVGAGI.

The J gene is TRBJ2-3, the V gene TRBV4-2, with D possibly matching TRBD2 (5 bases). The V gene's germline CDR1 is LGHNA and CDR2 YNFKEQ. The germline V and J ends were trimmed by 0 bases and 1 base, with 14 bases remaining between them. The CDR3 runs 17 residues. Written as DNA, the CDR3 is TGTGCCAGCAGCCAAGAAGGTGCTAGCACCCGCACAGATACGCAGTATTTT. Translated, it gives CASSQEGASTRTDTQYF.

This clonotype showed up many times. The rearrangement uses TRBV6-1 and TRBJ1-5, with TRBD1 matching 7 bases. Germline CDR1 MNHNS, CDR2 SASEGT. V shed 7 bases, J shed 5 bases, and the junction held 14 bases outside the gene matches. The CDR3 is made up of 16 amino acids. DNA for the CDR3: TGTGCCAGCATTGCTCGAAGGTGGCAGGGGGATCAGCCCCAGCATTTT. Its translation is CASIARRWQGDQPQHF.

This clonotype has ten or more counts. The rearrangement links TRBV6-1 to TRBJ1-4; TRBD1 is a possible D gene (6 bases). V was trimmed by 8 bases and J by 1 base, leaving 14 bases between them. The germline gives CDR1 MNHNS, CDR2 SASEGT. CDR3 size: 15 residues. The CDR3 DNA reads TGTGCCAGCCACAGGGACTTCGGAACTAATGAAAAACTGTTTTTT. Its protein product is CASHRDFGTNEKLFF.

The rearrangement uses TRBV6-8 and TRBJ1-3, with 9 bases matching TRBD1. V trimming: 2 bases; J trimming: 7 bases; junction bases outside the gene matches: 6. Germline V lookup: CDR1 MNHGY, CDR2 SAAAGT. This CDR3 region has 15 residues. Written as DNA, the CDR3 is TGTGCCAGCAGTTACGGGACAGGGTATAGGAACACCATATATTTT. Translated: CASSYGTGYRNTIYF.

V and J are TRBV6-6 and TRBJ2-1, with D hard to call. The J call may be mistaken, given a closer DNA end match to TRBJ2-7. Germline loops: CDR1 MNHNY, CDR2 SVGAGI (reference sequence). This CDR3 is 12 amino acids long. The CDR3 nucleotides are TGTGCCAGCAGACCCTCCGGCTACGAGCAGTACTTC. As protein: CASRPSGYEQYF.